This T cell receptor (beta chain) was documented in a study of CD8+ T cells in alopecia areata. Whole-study results and caveats: More clonal than normal scalp was lesional scalp, particularly alopecia totalis/universalis.

Extraction of RNA preceded its reverse transcription into cDNA, which served as the sequencing template. Sequenced by immunoSEQ multiplex PCR; TCRdb stores in-frame clones only, minus some. The sample has 120,000 or so clones; 40% to 55% are singletons. V lost 3 bases and J lost 4, with 15 bases in between. The CDR3 runs to 14 residues. Germline V gene data show CDR1 as SQVTM and CDR2 as ANQGSEA. Peripheral blood, together with lesional scalp punch biopsies, was collected from alopecia areata patients. PBMCs were stained for CD3, CD4 and CD8, and CD4+ and CD8+ T cells were sorted. A few counts support this clone. Its target is not known.

The sample comprised NKG2D-low CD8+ T cells sorted from blood. The TCR comes from a human donor with alopecia areata. The chain links TRBV29-1 to TRBJ2-5; D unclear. The CDR3 protein is CSVEVDLTGETQYF. The CDR3 DNA sequence: TGCAGCGTTGAGGTGGATCTGACGGGAGAGACCCAGTACTTC.